This entry describes one T cell receptor (beta chain). The source of the sample is a study of cytomegalovirus exposure and HLA in healthy donors. 13 Jbeta primers and 60 Vbeta primers were used for the PCR. Repertoires were generated with immunoSEQ multiplex PCR, while TCRdb's copy carries only in-frame clones and drops some. The table lists 200,000 to 250,000 clones, about 80% of them singletons. The receptor was derived from a woman aged 55-70 years in good health and CMV-seropositive. Sequenced input: PBMCs.

CDR3 amino acids: CASSDGLVAGAPEQYF. The CDR3 DNA follows: TGTGCCAGCAGCGACGGACTTGTAGCGGGAGCTCCCGAGCAGTACTTC. This chain links TRBV9 with TRBJ2-7, with TRBD2 matching 9 bases. The germline V gene has CDR1 SGDLS and CDR2 YYNGEE. This CDR3 region has 16 residues. Unmatched junction bases numbered 13, after V lost 3 bases and J lost 6 bases.